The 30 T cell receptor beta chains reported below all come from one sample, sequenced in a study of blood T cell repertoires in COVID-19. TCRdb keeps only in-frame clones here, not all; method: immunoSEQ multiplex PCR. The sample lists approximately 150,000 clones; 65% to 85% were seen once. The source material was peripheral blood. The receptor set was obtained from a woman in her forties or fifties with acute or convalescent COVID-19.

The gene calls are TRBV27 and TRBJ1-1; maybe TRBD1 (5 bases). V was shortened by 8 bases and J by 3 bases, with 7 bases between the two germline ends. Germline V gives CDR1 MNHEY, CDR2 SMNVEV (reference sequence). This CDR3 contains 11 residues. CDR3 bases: TGTGCCAGCGGGGCGTACACTGAAGCTTTCTTT. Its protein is CASGAYTEAFF.

The CDR3 DNA follows: TGTGCCAGCAGCGCCCCGCAGGGGCCTCATCCCGACACCGGGGAGCTGTTTTTT. Translated: CASSAPQGPHPDTGELFF. The chain is built from TRBV9 and TRBJ2-2, with TRBD1 as a possible D gene (6 bases). The CDR3 runs 18 residues. V was pared by 3 bases and J by 3 bases, with 21 bases between. Germline-derived CDR1 and CDR2 are SGDLS and YYNGEE.

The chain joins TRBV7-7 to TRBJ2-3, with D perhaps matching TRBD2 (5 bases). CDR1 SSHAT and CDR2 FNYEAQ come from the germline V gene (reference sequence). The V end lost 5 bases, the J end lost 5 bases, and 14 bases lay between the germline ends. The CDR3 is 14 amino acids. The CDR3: CASSPGLSQDTQYF. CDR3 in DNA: TGTGCCAGCAGCCCCGGACTGAGCCAAGATACGCAGTATTTT.

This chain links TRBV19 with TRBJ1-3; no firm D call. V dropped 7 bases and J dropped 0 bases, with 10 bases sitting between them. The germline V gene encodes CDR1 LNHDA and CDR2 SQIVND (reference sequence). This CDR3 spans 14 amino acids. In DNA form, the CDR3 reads TGTGCCAGTATGAAAGGAGACTCTGGAAACACCATATATTTT. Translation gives CASMKGDSGNTIYF.

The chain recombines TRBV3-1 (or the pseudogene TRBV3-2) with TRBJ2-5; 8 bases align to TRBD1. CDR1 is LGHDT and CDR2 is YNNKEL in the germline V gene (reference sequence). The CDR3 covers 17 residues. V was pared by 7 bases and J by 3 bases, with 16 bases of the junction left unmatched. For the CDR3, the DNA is TGTGCCAGCATCCGTAAAACTTGGACAGGGAAGGAAGAGACCCAGTACTTC. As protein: CASIRKTWTGKEETQYF.

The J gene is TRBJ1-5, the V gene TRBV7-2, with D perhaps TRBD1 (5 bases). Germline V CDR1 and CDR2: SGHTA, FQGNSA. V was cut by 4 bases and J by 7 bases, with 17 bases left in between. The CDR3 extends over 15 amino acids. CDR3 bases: TGTGCCAGCAGCTATCAGGGTTTAACGGGCCAGCCCCAGCATTTT. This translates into CASSYQGLTGQPQHF. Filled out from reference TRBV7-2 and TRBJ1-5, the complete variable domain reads GAGVSQSPSNKVTEKGKDVELRCDPISGHTALYWYRQSLGQGLEFLIYFQGNSAPDKSGLPSDRFSAERTGGSVSTLTIQRTQQEDSAVYLCASSYQGLTGQPQHFGDGTRLSIL.

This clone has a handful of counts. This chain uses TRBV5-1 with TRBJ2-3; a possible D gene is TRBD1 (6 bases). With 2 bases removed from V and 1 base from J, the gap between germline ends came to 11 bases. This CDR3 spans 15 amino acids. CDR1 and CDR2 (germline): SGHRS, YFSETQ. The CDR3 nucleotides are TGCGCCAGCAGCTTAGGGGACACGGGCACAGATACGCAGTATTTT. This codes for CASSLGDTGTDTQYF.

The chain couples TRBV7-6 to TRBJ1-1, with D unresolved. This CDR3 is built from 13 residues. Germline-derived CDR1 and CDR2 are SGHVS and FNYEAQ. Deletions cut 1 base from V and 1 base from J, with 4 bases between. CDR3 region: CASSLGQNTEAFF. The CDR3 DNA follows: TGTGCCAGCAGCTTAGGGCAGAACACTGAAGCTTTCTTT.

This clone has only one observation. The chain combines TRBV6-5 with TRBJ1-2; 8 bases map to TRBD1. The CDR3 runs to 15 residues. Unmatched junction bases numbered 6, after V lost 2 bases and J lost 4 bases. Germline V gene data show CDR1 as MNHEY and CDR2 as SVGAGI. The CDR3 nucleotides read TGTGCCAGCAGTTACCGGGGACAGGACCCCTATGGCTACACCTTC. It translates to CASSYRGQDPYGYTF.

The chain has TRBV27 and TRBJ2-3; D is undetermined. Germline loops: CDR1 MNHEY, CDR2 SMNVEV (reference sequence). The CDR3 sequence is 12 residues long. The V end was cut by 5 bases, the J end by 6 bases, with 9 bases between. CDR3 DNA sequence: TGTGCCAGCAGTCCCCCGAGGGATACGCAGTATTTT. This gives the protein CASSPPRDTQYF.

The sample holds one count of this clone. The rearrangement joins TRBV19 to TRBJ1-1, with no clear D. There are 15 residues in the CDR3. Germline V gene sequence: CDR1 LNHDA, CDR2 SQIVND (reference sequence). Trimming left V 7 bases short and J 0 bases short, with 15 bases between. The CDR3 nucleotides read TGTGCCAGTACACCTTCGAGGGTAATGAACACTGAAGCTTTCTTT. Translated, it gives CASTPSRVMNTEAFF.

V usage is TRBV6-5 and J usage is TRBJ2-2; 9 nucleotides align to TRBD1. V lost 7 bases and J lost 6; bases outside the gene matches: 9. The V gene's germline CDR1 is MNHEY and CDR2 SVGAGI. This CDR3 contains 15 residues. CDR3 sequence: CASKTGTGFSGELFF. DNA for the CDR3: TGTGCCAGCAAAACCGGGACAGGGTTTTCCGGGGAGCTGTTTTTT.

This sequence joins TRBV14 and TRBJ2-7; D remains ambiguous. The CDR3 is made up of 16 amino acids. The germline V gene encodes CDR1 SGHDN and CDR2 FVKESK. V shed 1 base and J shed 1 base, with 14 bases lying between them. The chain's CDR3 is CASSQGLGTDSYEQYF. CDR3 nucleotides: TGTGCCAGCAGCCAAGGGTTAGGAACAGATTCCTACGAGCAGTACTTC.

DNA for the CDR3: TGTGCCAGCGTTGCAGGGGGACGCTTTAACACTGAAGCTTTCTTT. This codes for CASVAGGRFNTEAFF. The rearrangement joins TRBV6-5 to TRBJ1-1; 7 nucleotides match TRBD1. Germline V gene lookup returns CDR1 MNHEY and CDR2 SVGAGI. Losses at the gene ends were 8 bases for V and 2 bases for J; bases not matched to a gene: 11. This CDR3 comprises 15 residues.

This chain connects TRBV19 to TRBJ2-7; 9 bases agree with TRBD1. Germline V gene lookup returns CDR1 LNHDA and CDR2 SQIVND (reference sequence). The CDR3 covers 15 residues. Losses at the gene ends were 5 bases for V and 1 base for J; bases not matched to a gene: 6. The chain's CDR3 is CASSFGTGRSYEQYF. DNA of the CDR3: TGTGCCAGTAGTTTCGGGACAGGGAGATCCTACGAGCAGTACTTC.

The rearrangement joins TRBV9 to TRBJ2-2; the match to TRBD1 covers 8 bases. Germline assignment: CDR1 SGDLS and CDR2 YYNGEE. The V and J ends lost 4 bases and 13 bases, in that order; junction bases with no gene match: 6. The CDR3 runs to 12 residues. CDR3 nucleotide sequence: TGTGCCAGCAGCACCGGGACAGGAGGGCTGTTTTTT. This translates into CASSTGTGGLFF.

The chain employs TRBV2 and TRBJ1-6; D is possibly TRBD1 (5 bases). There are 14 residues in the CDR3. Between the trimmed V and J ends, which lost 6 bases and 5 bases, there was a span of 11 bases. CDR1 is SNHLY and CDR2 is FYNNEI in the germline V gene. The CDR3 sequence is CASSRQNNNSPLHF. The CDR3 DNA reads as TGTGCCAGCAGCCGACAGAATAATAATTCACCCCTCCACTTT.

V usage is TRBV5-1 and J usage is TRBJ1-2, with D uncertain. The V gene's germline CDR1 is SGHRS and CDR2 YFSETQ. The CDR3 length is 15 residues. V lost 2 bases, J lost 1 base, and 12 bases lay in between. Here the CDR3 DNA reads TGCGCCAGCAGCTTCGGGATTTTTGATAACTATGGCTACACCTTC. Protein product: CASSFGIFDNYGYTF.

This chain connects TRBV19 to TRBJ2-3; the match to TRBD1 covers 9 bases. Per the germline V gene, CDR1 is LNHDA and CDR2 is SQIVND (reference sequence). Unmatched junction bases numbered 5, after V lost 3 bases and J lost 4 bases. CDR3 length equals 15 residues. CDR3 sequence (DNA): TGTGCCAGTAGTATCGGGGACAGGGAGTCAGATACGCAGTATTTT. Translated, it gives CASSIGDRESDTQYF.

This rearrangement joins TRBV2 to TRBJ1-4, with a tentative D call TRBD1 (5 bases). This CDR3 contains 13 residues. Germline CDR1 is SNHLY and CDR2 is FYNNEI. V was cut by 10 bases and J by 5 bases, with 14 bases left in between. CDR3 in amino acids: CATEVGGNEKLFF. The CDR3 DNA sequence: TGTGCCACCGAGGTTGGGGGGAATGAAAAACTGTTTTTT.

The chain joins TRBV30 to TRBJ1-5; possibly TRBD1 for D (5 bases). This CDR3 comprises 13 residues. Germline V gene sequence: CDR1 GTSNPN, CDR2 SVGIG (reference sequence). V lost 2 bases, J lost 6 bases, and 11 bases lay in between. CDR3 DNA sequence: TGTGCCTGGAGTCTACAGGAACTTCAGCCCCAGCATTTT. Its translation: CAWSLQELQPQHF.

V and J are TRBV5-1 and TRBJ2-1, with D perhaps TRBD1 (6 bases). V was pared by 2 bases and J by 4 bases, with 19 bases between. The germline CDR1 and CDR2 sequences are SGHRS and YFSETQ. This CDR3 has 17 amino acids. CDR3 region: CASSLSAIQGIYNEQFF. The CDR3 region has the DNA TGCGCCAGCAGCTTATCAGCAATTCAGGGGATTTACAATGAGCAGTTCTTC.

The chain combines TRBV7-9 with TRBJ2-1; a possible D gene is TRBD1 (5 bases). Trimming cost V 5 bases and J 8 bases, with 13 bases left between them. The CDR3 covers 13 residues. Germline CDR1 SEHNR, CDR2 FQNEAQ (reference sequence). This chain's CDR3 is CASSPKGFDEQFF. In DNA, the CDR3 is TGTGCCAGCAGCCCGAAGGGGTTCGATGAGCAGTTCTTC.

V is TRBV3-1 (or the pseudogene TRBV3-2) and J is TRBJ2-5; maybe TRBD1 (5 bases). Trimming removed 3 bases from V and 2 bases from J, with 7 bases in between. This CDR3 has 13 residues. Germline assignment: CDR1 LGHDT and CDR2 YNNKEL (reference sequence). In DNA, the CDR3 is TGTGCCAGCAGCCAGAACAGGCAAGAGACCCAGTACTTC. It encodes CASSQNRQETQYF.

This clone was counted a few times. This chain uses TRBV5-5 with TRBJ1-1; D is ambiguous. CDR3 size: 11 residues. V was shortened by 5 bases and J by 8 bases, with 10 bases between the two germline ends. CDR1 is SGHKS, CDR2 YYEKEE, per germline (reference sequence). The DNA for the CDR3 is TGTGCCAGCAGAATGCACCGGGAAGCTTTCTTT. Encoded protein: CASRMHREAFF.

CDR3 loop: CASSQSLAGGYSNEQFF. In nucleotides, the CDR3 is TGCGCCAGCAGTCAATCTCTGGCGGGGGGGTACTCCAATGAGCAGTTCTTC. The gene calls are TRBV23-1 and TRBJ2-1, with 9 bases that match TRBD2. TRBV23-1 is annotated as an ORF whose role is uncertain. The CDR3 totals 17 residues. V lost 0 bases to trimming and J lost 6 bases; unmatched junction nucleotides: 9.

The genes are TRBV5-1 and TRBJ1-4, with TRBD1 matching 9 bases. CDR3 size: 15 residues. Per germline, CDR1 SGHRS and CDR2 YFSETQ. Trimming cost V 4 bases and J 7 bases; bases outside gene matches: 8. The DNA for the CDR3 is TGCGCCAGCAGCACGGGACAGGGAGTGACTGAAAAACTGTTTTTT. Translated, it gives CASSTGQGVTEKLFF.

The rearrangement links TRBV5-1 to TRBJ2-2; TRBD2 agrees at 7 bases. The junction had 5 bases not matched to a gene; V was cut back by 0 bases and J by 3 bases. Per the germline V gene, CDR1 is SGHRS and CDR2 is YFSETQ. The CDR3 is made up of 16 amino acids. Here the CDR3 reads CASSLASGADTGELFF. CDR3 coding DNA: TGCGCCAGCAGCTTGGCAAGCGGGGCTGACACCGGGGAGCTGTTTTTT.

The CDR3 sequence is CASSPSVANYGYTF. DNA for the CDR3: TGTGCCAGCTCACCATCGGTCGCTAACTATGGCTACACCTTC. The chain is built from TRBV18 and TRBJ1-2; D gene ambiguous. Germline lookup yields CDR1 KGHSH and CDR2 LQKENI. This CDR3 is built from 14 residues. The V gene lost 2 bases and the J gene lost 0 bases, with 7 bases spanning the gap. Using reference TRBV18 and TRBJ1-2 for the parts outside the CDR3, the full variable domain is NAGVMQNPRHLVRRRGQEARLRCSPMKGHSHVYWYRQLPEEGLKFMVYLQKENIIDESGMPKERFSAEFPKEGPSILRIQQVVRGDSAAYFCASSPSVANYGYTFGSGTRLTVV.

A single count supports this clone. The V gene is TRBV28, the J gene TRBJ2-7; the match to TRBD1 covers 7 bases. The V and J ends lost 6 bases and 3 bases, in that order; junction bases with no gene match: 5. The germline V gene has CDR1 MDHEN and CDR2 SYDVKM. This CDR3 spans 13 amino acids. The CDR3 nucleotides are TGTGCCAGCAGCCGGGACAGTAGCTACGAGCAGTACTTC. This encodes CASSRDSSYEQYF.